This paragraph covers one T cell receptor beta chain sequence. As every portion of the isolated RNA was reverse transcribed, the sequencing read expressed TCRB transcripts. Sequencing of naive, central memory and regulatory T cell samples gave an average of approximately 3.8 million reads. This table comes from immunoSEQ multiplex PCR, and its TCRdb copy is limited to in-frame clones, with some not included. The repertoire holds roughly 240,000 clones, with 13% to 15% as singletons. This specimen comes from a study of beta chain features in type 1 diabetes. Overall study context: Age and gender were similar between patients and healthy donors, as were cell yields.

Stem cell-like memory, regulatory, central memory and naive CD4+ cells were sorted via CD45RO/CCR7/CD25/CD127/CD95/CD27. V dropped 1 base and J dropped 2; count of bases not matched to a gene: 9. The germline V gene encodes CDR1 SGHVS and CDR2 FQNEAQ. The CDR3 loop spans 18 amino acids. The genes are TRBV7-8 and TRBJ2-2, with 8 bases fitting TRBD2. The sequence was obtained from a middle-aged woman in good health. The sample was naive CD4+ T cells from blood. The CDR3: CASSLEPPTSGNTGELFF. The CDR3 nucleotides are TGTGCCAGCAGCTTAGAACCCCCAACTAGCGGTAACACCGGGGAGCTGTTTTTT.